Given below is one T cell receptor (beta chain) in context. The antigen remains unidentified. These data belong to a study of beta chain features in type 1 diabetes. Findings and caveats of the study: A greater similarity of naive, central memory and Treg TCRB repertoires was seen among patients than among healthy donors.

The CDR3 has 15 amino acids. CDR1 SGHTA and CDR2 FQGNSA come from the germline V gene. Trimming cost V 5 bases and J 1 base; bases outside gene matches: 5. The authors reverse transcribed all of the isolated RNA, so sequencing captured expressed TCRB transcripts. Method: immunoSEQ multiplex PCR; TCRdb's copy keeps in-frame clones and lacks some. In the table there are 130,000 to 150,000 clones, 40% to 55% of which are singletons. The chain couples TRBV7-2 to TRBJ1-1, with TRBD1 matching 9 bases. The sample comprised Tregs from blood. The receptor comes from a man between 18 and 35 years old in good health. This chain's CDR3 is CASSQPDRGNTEAFF. CDR3 sequence (DNA): TGTGCCAGCAGCCAACCGGACAGGGGGAACACTGAAGCTTTCTTT.